These 16 T cell receptor beta chains originate from one sample sequenced in a study of CD8 T cells in Susac syndrome (dated by TCRdb to the late 2010s). Library construction relied on the immunoSEQ multiplex PCR assay. RNA was extracted using the RNeasy kit, and roughly 0.5 to 1 ug of the RNA was reverse transcribed with random hexamers. The public reads were reanalyzed by TCRdb: fastp trimming at Q25, MiXCR alignment, in-frame beta chains only. Records with the same CDR3 protein are collapsed into one entry carrying the most frequent genes and DNA. Within this sample are around 170,000 distinct CDR3 sequences, with approximately 96% of them counted one time only. The top ten hold roughly 0.16% of the sample. Sequenced input: CD8+ T cells from PBMCs. The receptors come from a human donor with multiple sclerosis.

The chain is built from TRBV29-1 and TRBJ1-2, with no clear D. The CDR3 length is 11 residues. Trimming stripped 5 bases from V and 6 bases from J, with 10 bases between. The germline gives CDR1 SQVTM, CDR2 ANQGSEA. CDR3 coding DNA: TGCAGCGTTCCCCAACTCCATGGCTACACCTTC. Translating it yields CSVPQLHGYTF.

The chain joins TRBV4-1 to TRBJ2-7, with 9 bases aligning to TRBD1. The CDR3 has 16 amino acids. V dropped 4 bases and J dropped 4; count of bases not matched to a gene: 11. The V gene's germline CDR1 is MGHRA and CDR2 YSYEKL. CDR3 coding DNA: TGCGCCAGCAGCCTCCAACCCGGGACAGGGCGGTACGAGCAGTACTTC. Residues: CASSLQPGTGRYEQYF.

The gene calls are TRBV3-1 and TRBJ1-2; 9 nucleotides align to TRBD1. CDR1 and CDR2 (germline): LGHDT, YNNKEL (reference sequence). The CDR3 runs to 14 residues. J was trimmed by 5 bases and V by 1 base; bases with no gene match: 2. CDR3 amino acids: CASSQGTGVYGYTF. CDR3 in DNA: TGTGCCAGCAGCCAAGGGACAGGGGTGTATGGCTACACCTTC.

The chain has TRBV30 and TRBJ2-7; 7 positions match TRBD2. This CDR3 region has 14 residues. Germline lookup yields CDR1 GTSNPN and CDR2 SVGIG (reference sequence). V trimming: 6 bases; J trimming: 0 bases; junction bases outside the gene matches: 8. Written as DNA, the CDR3 is TGTGCCTGCCTTCGGGAGCGGGACTCCTACGAGCAGTACTTC. Translating gives CACLRERDSYEQYF.

J is TRBJ2-7 and V is TRBV5-6, with 14 bases lining up with TRBD2. The CDR3 has 17 residues. CDR1 SGHDT and CDR2 YYEEEE come from the germline V gene. Losses at the gene ends were 1 base for V and 3 bases for J; bases not matched to a gene: 6. CDR3 residues: CASSLPGLAGVGYEQYF. CDR3 nucleotides: TGTGCCAGCAGCTTGCCGGGACTAGCGGGAGTTGGCTACGAGCAGTACTTC. The full variable domain, completed using reference TRBV5-6 and TRBJ2-7, is DAGVTQSPTHLIKTRGQQVTLRCSPKSGHDTVSWYQQALGQGPQFIFQYYEEEERQRGNFPDRFSGHQFPNYSSELNVNALLLGDSALYLCASSLPGLAGVGYEQYFGPGTRLTVT.

The V call is TRBV6-5, the J call TRBJ2-3; D might be TRBD1 or TRBD2, each matching 5 bases. The CDR3 spans 15 residues. The germline V and J ends were trimmed by 5 bases and 4 bases, with 16 bases remaining between them. Looked up from germline, CDR1 is MNHEY and CDR2 is SVGAGI. The CDR3 here is CASSPPSRGADTQYF. The CDR3 nucleotides are TGTGCCAGCAGTCCCCCGAGTCGGGGCGCAGATACGCAGTATTTT.

The rearrangement joins TRBV4-1 to TRBJ2-7; D gene unclear. Trimming took off 5 bases at V and 2 bases at J, with 7 bases between the two ends. CDR3 size: 12 residues. Germline V gene data show CDR1 as MGHRA and CDR2 as YSYEKL. CDR3 residues: CASSSNTYEQYF. CDR3 in DNA: TGCGCCAGCAGCTCTAACACCTACGAGCAGTACTTC.

In this sample, this clonotype turned up once. The chain has TRBV20-1 and TRBJ2-1, with D possibly being TRBD2 (5 bases). Germline-derived CDR1 and CDR2 are DFQATT and SNEGSKA (reference sequence). The CDR3 consists of 12 residues. V lost 5 bases to trimming and J lost 5 bases, with 10 bases between them. The CDR3: CSAPKTNNEQFF. In nucleotides, the CDR3 is TGCAGTGCTCCGAAGACTAACAATGAGCAGTTCTTC.

V and J are TRBV2 and TRBJ2-1, with 7 bases that match TRBD2. The germline CDR1 and CDR2 sequences are SNHLY and FYNNEI. There are 13 residues in the CDR3. V lost 2 bases to trimming and J lost 8 bases; unmatched junction nucleotides: 3. In DNA form, the CDR3 reads TGTGCCAGCAGTGAATTTGGGGGGGATGAGCAGTTCTTC. It is translated as CASSEFGGDEQFF. Together with reference TRBV2 and TRBJ2-1, the CDR3 gives the full variable domain: EPEVTQTPSHQVTQMGQEVILRCVPISNHLYFYWYRQILGQKVEFLVSFYNNEISEKSEIFDDQFSVERPDGSNFTLKIRSTKLEDSAMYFCASSEFGGDEQFFGPGTRLTVL.

The rearrangement uses TRBV9 and TRBJ2-7, with 10 bases that match TRBD1. Germline loops: CDR1 SGDLS, CDR2 YYNGEE. Trimming at V came to 4 bases and at J to 1 base, leaving 8 bases not matched to a gene. The CDR3 has 16 residues. The CDR3: CASSPADRGPSYEQYF. As DNA, the CDR3 is TGTGCCAGCAGCCCAGCCGACAGGGGGCCATCCTACGAGCAGTACTTC.

This chain joins TRBV7-9 and TRBJ2-1; the match to TRBD1 covers 8 bases. From germline, CDR1 is SEHNR and CDR2 FQNEAQ (reference sequence). V lost 5 bases and J lost 3; bases outside the gene matches: 9. There are 16 residues in the CDR3. This CDR3 is CASSPNRDRIYNEQFF. The CDR3 bases are TGTGCCAGCAGCCCGAACCGGGACAGGATCTACAATGAGCAGTTCTTC.

The chain joins TRBV20-1 to TRBJ1-1, with D uncertain. V was pared by 5 bases and J by 7 bases, with 11 bases between. The CDR3 spans 11 residues. CDR1 is DFQATT and CDR2 is SNEGSKA in the germline V gene (reference sequence). CDR3 protein: CSAPGLSEAFF. CDR3 in DNA: TGCAGTGCTCCGGGTTTGAGTGAAGCTTTCTTT.

This chain uses TRBV4-1 with TRBJ2-1; 7 bases line up with TRBD2. The CDR3 totals 14 residues. The V gene's germline CDR1 is MGHRA and CDR2 YSYEKL. The V and J ends lost 5 bases and 7 bases, in that order; junction bases with no gene match: 8. The CDR3 region is CASSGWGGGNEQFF. CDR3 DNA: TGCGCCAGCAGCGGATGGGGGGGTGGAAATGAGCAGTTCTTC.

The V call is TRBV5-1, the J call TRBJ2-1; 9 bases align to TRBD1. The CDR3 is 16 residues long. The V segment lost 4 bases and the J segment 4 bases; nucleotides outside the gene matches: 9. The V gene's germline CDR1 is SGHRS and CDR2 YFSETQ. The CDR3 is CASSDRGDTLYNEQFF. DNA for the CDR3: TGCGCCAGCAGCGACAGGGGGGACACACTGTACAATGAGCAGTTCTTC.

This chain links TRBV9 with TRBJ2-1, with 11 bases that match TRBD2. Germline V lookup: CDR1 SGDLS, CDR2 YYNGEE. The CDR3 is made up of 16 amino acids. The V and J ends lost 1 base and 8 bases, in that order; junction bases with no gene match: 8. The CDR3 loop reads CASSVFQTSGNDEQFF. The CDR3 DNA is TGTGCCAGCAGCGTATTCCAGACTAGCGGGAACGATGAGCAGTTCTTC. The full variable domain, rest sourced from reference TRBV9 and TRBJ2-1, is DSGVTQTPKHLITATGQRVTLRCSPRSGDLSVYWYQQSLDQGLQFLIQYYNGEERAKGNILERFSAQQFPDLHSELNLSSLELGDSALYFCASSVFQTSGNDEQFFGPGTRLTVL.

The count of this clonotype is one. The chain joins TRBV4-1 to TRBJ2-7, with 7 bases fitting TRBD2. This CDR3 is 14 amino acids long. Germline CDR1 MGHRA, CDR2 YSYEKL. V shed 4 bases and J 4 bases; nucleotides not matched to a gene: 7. As DNA, the CDR3 is TGCGCCAGCAGCCGAGGACTAGTGGGGTACGAGCAGTACTTC. Its protein is CASSRGLVGYEQYF.